These 32 T cell receptor beta chains originate from one sample sequenced in a study of T cell changes during pregnancy in multiple sclerosis. Sequencing used immunoSEQ multiplex PCR; TCRdb keeps in-frame clones, though not all of them. Among under 50,000 clones listed, around 92% were seen once. The sequenced sample was CD8+ T cells from peripheral blood mononuclear cells, obtained before pregnancy. These TCRs come from a female donor with multiple sclerosis, enrolled in a pregnancy study.

This chain joins TRBV6-1 and TRBJ1-2; 7 bases line up with TRBD1. The CDR3 is 14 residues long. Germline lookup yields CDR1 MNHNS and CDR2 SASEGT. The V segment lost 3 bases and the J segment 5 bases; nucleotides outside the gene matches: 6. CDR3 protein: CASSDYRGNYGYTF. The CDR3 bases are TGTGCCAGCAGTGACTACAGGGGCAATTATGGCTACACCTTC.

This chain joins TRBV9 and TRBJ1-3, with 9 bases lining up with TRBD1. CDR3 length: 17 amino acids. Germline lookup yields CDR1 SGDLS and CDR2 YYNGEE. The ends lost 0 bases at V and 1 base at J; junction bases unmatched: 5. CDR3 amino acids: CASSVGGGQGSGNTIYF. Here the CDR3 DNA reads TGTGCCAGCAGCGTAGGGGGAGGACAGGGGTCTGGAAACACCATATATTTT.

The chain employs TRBV7-9 and TRBJ1-2; D possibly corresponds to TRBD1 (6 bases). The V gene lost 5 bases and the J gene lost 8 bases, with 21 bases spanning the gap. In germline, CDR1 is SEHNR, CDR2 FQNEAQ (reference sequence). The CDR3 consists of 15 residues. The CDR3 coding sequence is TGTGCCAGCAGCGGGGAACAGGGAGGGGTCGGAGGCTACACCTTC. Encoded protein: CASSGEQGGVGGYTF.

This chain joins TRBV27 and TRBJ2-5, with D possibly TRBD2 on 7 matching bases. Per the germline V gene, CDR1 is MNHEY and CDR2 is SMNVEV (reference sequence). V lost 3 bases to trimming and J lost 11 bases, with 16 bases between them. This CDR3 contains 13 residues. CDR3: CASSFSGAGEQYF. In nucleotides, the CDR3 is TGTGCCAGCAGTTTCTCGGGGGCGGGGGAGCAGTACTTC.

This chain joins TRBV9 and TRBJ2-5; TRBD1 agrees at 7 bases. The trim removed 5 bases at V and 4 bases at J, leaving 11 bases unmatched. Germline CDR1 SGDLS, CDR2 YYNGEE. The CDR3 totals 15 residues. The CDR3 DNA reads as TGTGCCAGCAGTAAAGGGGGACAGTTAGTAGAGACCCAGTACTTC. Translating gives CASSKGGQLVETQYF.

The rearrangement links TRBV6-5 to TRBJ2-7, with D uncertain. CDR1 and CDR2 from the germline V gene are MNHEY and SVGAGI. V lost 2 bases and J lost 5, with 4 bases in between. This CDR3 contains 11 residues. This chain's CDR3 is CASSYSDEQYF. The CDR3 nucleotides are TGTGCCAGCAGTTACAGCGACGAGCAGTACTTC.

The genes are TRBV5-6 and TRBJ1-2; D perhaps matches TRBD1 (6 bases). CDR1 is SGHDT and CDR2 is YYEEEE in the germline V gene. There are 14 residues in the CDR3. The germline V and J ends were trimmed by 5 bases and 3 bases, with 14 bases remaining between them. The DNA for the CDR3 is TGTGCCAGCAGACCGTACAGGGTTGACTATGGCTACACCTTC. Amino acids: CASRPYRVDYGYTF.

V usage is TRBV28 and J usage is TRBJ2-7; tentative D call: TRBD1 (6 bases). V was pared by 2 bases and J by 7 bases, with 21 bases between. Germline V gene data show CDR1 as MDHEN and CDR2 as SYDVKM. The CDR3 is 16 amino acids. The CDR3 bases are TGTGCCAGCAGTTTAAGTCGCCAGGGGAGCGCCTGGGAGCAGTACTTC. Its translation: CASSLSRQGSAWEQYF.

This rearrangement joins TRBV2 to TRBJ2-2, with 13 bases lining up with TRBD2. J lost 7 bases, V lost 6 bases, and 14 bases had no gene match. The CDR3 has 18 amino acids. Germline CDR1 reads SNHLY; CDR2 reads FYNNEI. The CDR3 loop reads CASSTMGGLAGSGGELFF. The CDR3 DNA sequence: TGTGCCAGCAGCACTATGGGGGGACTAGCGGGATCAGGCGGGGAGCTGTTTTTT.

The rearrangement uses TRBV9 and TRBJ2-1, with D possibly TRBD2 on 5 matching bases. With 4 bases removed from V and 6 bases from J, the gap between germline ends came to 17 bases. The CDR3 runs to 15 residues. CDR1 SGDLS and CDR2 YYNGEE come from the germline V gene. The CDR3 is CASSLAGGGFNEQFF. The DNA for the CDR3 is TGTGCCAGCAGCCTCGCCGGAGGTGGGTTCAATGAGCAGTTCTTC.

This chain links TRBV7-6 with TRBJ2-5; maybe TRBD2 (6 bases). Germline V gene lookup returns CDR1 SGHVS and CDR2 FNYEAQ. The CDR3 covers 13 residues. The V end lost 1 base, the J end lost 4 bases, and 7 bases lay between the germline ends. The CDR3 DNA is TGTGCCAGCAGCTTAGGGCGGGGAGAGACCCAGTACTTC. Its translation: CASSLGRGETQYF.

V is TRBV9 and J is TRBJ2-7; a weak D match, TRBD2 (5 bases). The V gene lost 2 bases and the J gene lost 1 base, with 16 bases spanning the gap. The V gene's germline CDR1 is SGDLS and CDR2 YYNGEE. The CDR3 sequence is 16 residues long. The CDR3 sequence: CASSVGSLATSYEQYF. CDR3 nucleotides: TGTGCCAGCAGCGTGGGATCGTTAGCGACATCCTACGAGCAGTACTTC. The whole variable domain, remainder taken from reference TRBV9 and TRBJ2-7, is DSGVTQTPKHLITATGQRVTLRCSPRSGDLSVYWYQQSLDQGLQFLIQYYNGEERAKGNILERFSAQQFPDLHSELNLSSLELGDSALYFCASSVGSLATSYEQYFGPGTRLTVT.

The V gene is TRBV6-5, the J gene TRBJ2-1; D might be TRBD2 (6 bases). Germline loops: CDR1 MNHEY, CDR2 SVGAGI. V lost 6 bases to trimming and J lost 9 bases, with 9 bases between them. The CDR3 runs 11 residues. CDR3 residues: CASRSSAEQFF. CDR3 nucleotides: TGTGCCAGCAGATCTAGCGCTGAGCAGTTCTTC.

DNA for the CDR3: TGTGCCAGCAGCAATTCACTAGCGGGGGGACAGTTCTTC. Translating gives CASSNSLAGGQFF. The chain combines TRBV7-9 with TRBJ2-1; 12 positions agree with TRBD2. This CDR3 has 13 amino acids. The V segment lost 5 bases and the J segment 13 bases; nucleotides outside the gene matches: 6. CDR1 and CDR2 (germline): SEHNR, FQNEAQ (reference sequence).

In DNA, the CDR3 is TGCGCCAGCAGTGCCCGCGGAAACGGGCAGCCCCAGCATTTT. Translation: CASSARGNGQPQHF. The chain has TRBV10-2 and TRBJ1-5; no clear D gene. Per the germline V gene, CDR1 is WSHSY and CDR2 is SAAADI. The CDR3 contains 14 residues. V lost 4 bases and J lost 7, with 14 bases in between.

This rearrangement joins TRBV7-6 to TRBJ2-7, with D tentatively TRBD1 (5 bases). V shed 0 bases and J shed 3 bases, with 12 bases lying between them. CDR3 length: 15 residues. Germline V gene sequence: CDR1 SGHVS, CDR2 FNYEAQ. DNA for the CDR3: TGTGCCAGCAGCTTAGCGGCAGGGCCTTACTACGAGCAGTACTTC. Protein sequence: CASSLAAGPYYEQYF.

The V call is TRBV4-1, the J call TRBJ2-1; 14 nucleotides align to TRBD2. CDR1 MGHRA and CDR2 YSYEKL come from the germline V gene. The CDR3 totals 16 residues. Trimming took 4 bases from V and 7 from J; bases not matched to a gene: 6. CDR3 in amino acids: CASSPGTSGRGNEQFF. In nucleotides, the CDR3 is TGCGCCAGCAGCCCTGGGACTAGCGGGAGAGGTAATGAGCAGTTCTTC.

The J gene is TRBJ2-1, the V gene TRBV7-9; TRBD1 agrees at 7 bases. The germline CDR1 and CDR2 sequences are SEHNR and FQNEAQ (reference sequence). This CDR3 has 14 residues. After removal of 5 bases from V and 8 bases from J, the junction contained 9 bases not matched to a gene. The CDR3 loop reads CASSGRDSSDEQFF. The DNA of the CDR3 is TGTGCCAGCAGCGGTAGGGACAGTAGTGATGAGCAGTTCTTC. The variable domain in full, completed from reference TRBV7-9 and TRBJ2-1, reads DTGVSQNPRHKITKRGQNVTFRCDPISEHNRLYWYRQTLGQGPEFLTYFQNEAQLEKSRLLSDRFSAERPKGSFSTLEIQRTEQGDSAMYLCASSGRDSSDEQFFGPGTRLTVL.

The gene calls are TRBV27 and TRBJ2-2; 9 nucleotides match TRBD1. Losses at the gene ends were 8 bases for V and 6 bases for J; bases not matched to a gene: 7. This CDR3 is built from 14 residues. Germline loops: CDR1 MNHEY, CDR2 SMNVEV (reference sequence). This CDR3 reads CASLNRGRPGELFF. The CDR3 DNA is TGTGCCAGCTTGAACAGGGGGCGCCCCGGGGAGCTGTTTTTT.

The chain joins TRBV19 to TRBJ1-2; the D is unclear. V was trimmed by 9 bases and J by 10 bases, leaving 15 bases between them. The CDR3 is 11 amino acids. Germline V gene data show CDR1 as LNHDA and CDR2 as SQIVND (reference sequence). CDR3: CARAGRFDYTF. As DNA, the CDR3 is TGTGCCAGAGCGGGCAGATTTGACTACACCTTC.

The chain links TRBV15 to TRBJ2-5; the D gene is possibly TRBD2 (6 bases). CDR3 length: 16 amino acids. Germline CDR1 is LNHNV and CDR2 is YYDKDF (reference sequence). V was cut by 2 bases and J by 5 bases, with 18 bases left in between. CDR3 loop: CATSRSRGEGRETQYF. CDR3 coding DNA: TGTGCCACCAGCAGATCCCGGGGCGAGGGGAGGGAGACCCAGTACTTC.

V and J are TRBV5-8 and TRBJ2-2; D is possibly TRBD1 (5 bases). CDR3 length equals 16 residues. From germline, CDR1 is SGHTS and CDR2 YDEGEE. V was cut by 5 bases and J by 6 bases, with 20 bases left in between. Written as DNA, the CDR3 is TGTGCCAGCAGTTTCCATGGGGCCCTCAGACCCGGGGAGCTGTTTTTT. Its translation is CASSFHGALRPGELFF.

The chain links TRBV6-6 to TRBJ1-1, with D maybe TRBD1 (6 bases). Between the trimmed V and J ends, which lost 2 bases and 5 bases, there was a span of 15 bases. This CDR3 has 15 amino acids. Germline V gene lookup returns CDR1 MNHNY and CDR2 SVGAGI (reference sequence). The DNA of the CDR3 is TGTGCCAGCAGTTACCCCAAGGGGGTCGGTACTGAAGCTTTCTTT. Translation: CASSYPKGVGTEAFF.

This chain joins TRBV2 and TRBJ1-3, with D unclear. The germline CDR1 and CDR2 sequences are SNHLY and FYNNEI. The germline V and J ends were trimmed by 8 bases and 0 bases, with 11 bases remaining between them. The CDR3 is 14 amino acids. This CDR3 is CASRDTTSGNTIYF. The CDR3 DNA is TGTGCCAGCCGAGACACGACCTCTGGAAACACCATATATTTT.

V usage is TRBV5-1 and J usage is TRBJ1-1, with 9 bases that match TRBD1. Germline CDR1 and CDR2: SGHRS and YFSETQ. This CDR3 contains 16 residues. Trimming cost V 5 bases and J 5 bases; bases outside gene matches: 13. CDR3 nucleotide sequence: TGCGCCAGCAGTCAACCGGGACAGGGCGGAGGGACTGAAGCTTTCTTT. This encodes CASSQPGQGGGTEAFF.

This rearrangement joins TRBV6-5 to TRBJ1-5; the match to TRBD1 covers 9 bases. This CDR3 comprises 15 residues. Germline V gene sequence: CDR1 MNHEY, CDR2 SVGAGI. Unmatched junction bases numbered 9, after V lost 5 bases and J lost 7 bases. The DNA for the CDR3 is TGTGCCAGCAGTCGACTCCGGGACAGGGACCAGCCCCAGCATTTT. This translates into CASSRLRDRDQPQHF.

The chain has TRBV18 and TRBJ2-5, with 7 bases matching TRBD1. Trimming cost V 7 bases and J 5 bases; bases outside gene matches: 19. The CDR3 spans 17 residues. Germline V gene lookup returns CDR1 KGHSH and CDR2 LQKENI. CDR3 sequence (DNA): TGTGCCAGCTTACTTACCCCCGGGACAGCAGAGTTTGAGACCCAGTACTTC. It codes for CASLLTPGTAEFETQYF.

The chain couples TRBV7-3 to TRBJ2-5; D ambiguous. The CDR3 is made up of 11 amino acids. CDR1 is SGHTA, CDR2 FQGTGA, per germline. V dropped 6 bases and J dropped 2 bases, with 4 bases sitting between them. The DNA of the CDR3 is TGTGCCAGCAGGTATCAAGAGACCCAGTACTTC. It codes for CASRYQETQYF.

The chain recombines TRBV28 with TRBJ2-1, with 13 bases matching TRBD2. CDR1 and CDR2 (germline): MDHEN, SYDVKM. This CDR3 spans 16 amino acids. The trim removed 4 bases at V and 9 bases at J, leaving 9 bases unmatched. CDR3 sequence: CASSSGLAGEKGEQFF. For the CDR3, the DNA is TGTGCCAGCAGTTCTGGACTAGCGGGAGAGAAAGGTGAGCAGTTCTTC.

The chain joins TRBV30 to TRBJ1-1, with unresolved D. CDR3 length: 11 residues. CDR1 is GTSNPN, CDR2 SVGIG, per germline (reference sequence). In nucleotides, the CDR3 is TGTGGGGCGGCCAGGAGGACTGAAGCTTTCTTT. It encodes CGAARRTEAFF. The variable domain in full, completed from reference TRBV30 and TRBJ1-1, reads SQTIHQWPATLVQPVGSPLSLECTVEGTSNPNLYWYRQAAGRGLQLLFYSVGIGQISSEVPQNLSASRPQDRQFILSSKKLLLSDSGFYLCGAARRTEAFFGQGTRLTVV.

This chain links TRBV19 with TRBJ1-2, with TRBD1 matching over 8 bases. The CDR3 is 15 amino acids. The trim removed 6 bases at V and 5 bases at J, leaving 11 bases unmatched. Germline V gene sequence: CDR1 LNHDA, CDR2 SQIVND (reference sequence). Here the CDR3 DNA reads TGTGCCAGTAGAACCAAGAGGACAGGGTGGTATGGCTACACCTTC. This gives the protein CASRTKRTGWYGYTF.

This clone was seen a handful of times. The chain couples TRBV9 to TRBJ1-1; D unresolved. V lost 0 bases to trimming and J lost 8 bases, with 11 bases between them. CDR3 length: 13 residues. Germline CDR1 reads SGDLS; CDR2 reads YYNGEE. CDR3 loop: CASSVVGEAEAFF. The CDR3 region has the DNA TGTGCCAGCAGCGTAGTCGGGGAGGCGGAAGCTTTCTTT. Supplemented by reference TRBV9 and TRBJ1-1, the full variable domain reads DSGVTQTPKHLITATGQRVTLRCSPRSGDLSVYWYQQSLDQGLQFLIQYYNGEERAKGNILERFSAQQFPDLHSELNLSSLELGDSALYFCASSVVGEAEAFFGQGTRLTVV.